The 17 T cell receptor beta chains reported below all come from one sample, sequenced in a study of shared clonotypes between healthy human individuals. Assay: immunoSEQ multiplex PCR; the TCRdb copy retains only in-frame clones and omits some. The repertoire holds about 180,000 clones, approximately 92% seen once, with 0.067% in the top ten. Sequencing used naive CD4+ T cells sorted from blood. The subset: CD45RA+ positively selected. Receptors originate from a young woman in good health.

The V call is TRBV18, the J call TRBJ2-1; the D gene is possibly TRBD2 (6 bases). In germline, CDR1 is KGHSH, CDR2 LQKENI. CDR3 length equals 14 residues. Trimming took off 3 bases at V and 4 bases at J, with 10 bases between the two ends. CDR3 bases: TGTGCCAGCTCACCGGGACTCATATACAATGAGCAGTTCTTC. Translating it yields CASSPGLIYNEQFF. The whole variable domain, remainder taken from reference TRBV18 and TRBJ2-1, is NAGVMQNPRHLVRRRGQEARLRCSPMKGHSHVYWYRQLPEEGLKFMVYLQKENIIDESGMPKERFSAEFPKEGPSILRIQQVVRGDSAAYFCASSPGLIYNEQFFGPGTRLTVL.

V is TRBV6-6 and J is TRBJ1-1, with 9 bases matching TRBD1. CDR1 MNHNY and CDR2 SVGAGI come from the germline V gene (reference sequence). The CDR3 consists of 16 residues. Trimming took 5 bases from V and 1 from J; bases not matched to a gene: 8. The CDR3 spells CASSLPGTGKNTEAFF. The CDR3 bases are TGTGCCAGCAGTCTGCCCGGGACAGGGAAGAACACTGAAGCTTTCTTT.

This chain uses TRBV18 with TRBJ2-7, with 10 bases that match TRBD2. Germline lookup yields CDR1 KGHSH and CDR2 LQKENI. The CDR3 spans 15 residues. Trimming removed 5 bases from V and 4 bases from J; junction bases left unmatched: 8. This CDR3 is CASSFGLAATYEQYF. CDR3 in DNA: TGTGCCAGCTCATTCGGACTAGCGGCAACGTACGAGCAGTACTTC.

The sample holds a few counts of this clone. V is TRBV7-6 and J is TRBJ1-5; D is uncertain. The CDR3 loop spans 13 amino acids. Germline CDR1 is SGHVS and CDR2 is FNYEAQ. Trimming took off 1 base at V and 5 bases at J, with 6 bases between the two ends. Written as DNA, the CDR3 is TGTGCCAGCAGCTTAGTAGGCGATCAGCCCCAGCATTTT. It is translated as CASSLVGDQPQHF.

The chain links TRBV10-3 to TRBJ2-7, with TRBD2 matching over 13 bases. CDR1 is ENHRY and CDR2 is SYGVKD in the germline V gene. With V trimmed by 6 bases and J by 4 bases, 12 bases remained unmatched. The CDR3 is made up of 17 amino acids. The CDR3 DNA is TGTGCCATCAGGATAACCGGGACTAGCGGGAACTTTTACGAGCAGTACTTC. Protein product: CAIRITGTSGNFYEQYF.

V and J are TRBV7-9 and TRBJ1-4; 10 bases are a match to TRBD1. The CDR3 is made up of 18 amino acids. The J segment lost 2 bases and the V segment lost 5 bases, leaving 11 bases of the junction unmatched. CDR1 is SEHNR and CDR2 is FQNEAQ in the germline V gene (reference sequence). CDR3 coding DNA: TGTGCCAGCAGCGTAGACGGGACAGGGGTAGTGACTAATGAAAAACTGTTTTTT. Protein sequence: CASSVDGTGVVTNEKLFF.

The V call is TRBV6-1, the J call TRBJ2-7; 10 bases map to TRBD2. V lost 1 base, J lost 6 bases, and 9 bases stayed unmatched. This CDR3 spans 16 amino acids. Germline V gene data show CDR1 as MNHNS and CDR2 as SASEGT. In DNA form, the CDR3 reads TGTGCCAGCAGTGAAGGGGGGGGGCTAGCGGGAGTCGAGCAGTACTTC. Its protein product is CASSEGGGLAGVEQYF.

The V call is TRBV5-8, the J call TRBJ1-5; a weak D match, TRBD1 (5 bases). V was cut by 1 base and J by 2 bases, with 19 bases left in between. The CDR3 extends over 18 amino acids. The germline V gene has CDR1 SGHTS and CDR2 YDEGEE. For the CDR3, the DNA is TGTGCCAGCAGCTTGCACACATACTCGGGGGGGGGCAATCAGCCCCAGCATTTT. This codes for CASSLHTYSGGGNQPQHF.

The chain uses TRBV30 and TRBJ1-1, with D perhaps matching TRBD1 (6 bases). The CDR3 contains 13 residues. Trimming removed 8 bases at V and 0 bases at J, with 13 bases between. Germline V lookup: CDR1 GTSNPN, CDR2 SVGIG (reference sequence). The chain's CDR3 is CASYRDMNTEAFF. For the CDR3, the DNA is TGTGCCAGCTACAGGGACATGAACACTGAAGCTTTCTTT.

V is TRBV6-6 and J is TRBJ2-1; tentative D call: TRBD2 (5 bases). CDR1 MNHNY and CDR2 SVGAGI come from the germline V gene (reference sequence). The length of the CDR3 is 13 residues. V lost 5 bases and J 5 bases, leaving 10 bases between the germline ends. CDR3 residues: CASSGGLHNEQFF. CDR3 bases: TGTGCCAGCAGTGGAGGATTACACAATGAGCAGTTCTTC.

This rearrangement joins TRBV29-1 to TRBJ2-1, with a tentative D call TRBD1 (6 bases). This CDR3 is 13 amino acids long. CDR1 and CDR2 from the germline V gene are SQVTM and ANQGSEA. Trimming left V 7 bases short and J 0 bases short, with 10 bases between. CDR3 nucleotide sequence: TGCAGCGCCGGACAGAGCTCCTACAATGAGCAGTTCTTC. Residues: CSAGQSSYNEQFF.

The chain combines TRBV19 with TRBJ2-6, with D unresolved. V lost 8 bases and J lost 4, with 9 bases in between. The CDR3 is 13 amino acids. The germline gives CDR1 LNHDA, CDR2 SQIVND (reference sequence). CDR3 nucleotides: TGTGCCAGTTGTTTATCGGGGGCCAACGTCCTGACTTTC. Protein sequence: CASCLSGANVLTF.

The CDR3 DNA reads TGTGCCAGCAGTTCCCCCGGGACACCCAACCCTTACAATGAGCAGTTCTTC. As protein: CASSSPGTPNPYNEQFF. The chain combines TRBV28 with TRBJ2-1, with a possible D match to TRBD1 (6 bases). Per germline, CDR1 MDHEN and CDR2 SYDVKM. The ends were cut back, 4 bases at V and 4 bases at J, with 20 bases in the middle. This CDR3 spans 17 amino acids.

About this clone itself: Other DNA sequences from this sample encode an identical CDR3 as well. The rearrangement joins TRBV2 to TRBJ1-5, with TRBD1 matching over 8 bases. V shed 4 bases, J shed 4 bases, and the junction held 0 bases outside the gene matches. Germline assignment: CDR1 SNHLY and CDR2 FYNNEI. CDR3 size: 13 residues. In DNA form, the CDR3 reads TGTGCCAGCAGTGGGACAGGGAATCAGCCCCAGCATTTT. Amino acids: CASSGTGNQPQHF. The whole variable domain, filled in from reference TRBV2 and TRBJ1-5, reads EPEVTQTPSHQVTQMGQEVILRCVPISNHLYFYWYRQILGQKVEFLVSFYNNEISEKSEIFDDQFSVERPDGSNFTLKIRSTKLEDSAMYFCASSGTGNQPQHFGDGTRLSIL.

The chain couples TRBV6-5 to TRBJ2-7; TRBD2 matches 10 bases. The germline gives CDR1 MNHEY, CDR2 SVGAGI. Unmatched junction bases numbered 11, after V lost 6 bases and J lost 9 bases. This CDR3 is built from 14 residues. The CDR3 region has the DNA TGTGCCAGCAGGAGCGGGGGGGATCCTACGAGGCAGTACTTC. This codes for CASRSGGDPTRQYF.

The gene calls are TRBV28 and TRBJ2-7; D remains ambiguous. The CDR3 totals 12 residues. CDR1 and CDR2 (germline): MDHEN, SYDVKM. Trimming pared 5 bases from V and 6 bases from J, leaving 11 bases between. CDR3 protein: CASSLPGREQYF. CDR3 DNA: TGTGCCAGCAGTCTTCCCGGGCGCGAGCAGTACTTC.

The V call is TRBV29-1, the J call TRBJ2-3; D is possibly TRBD2 (6 bases). The V gene's germline CDR1 is SQVTM and CDR2 ANQGSEA. This CDR3 region has 15 residues. V was shortened by 8 bases and J by 6 bases, with 24 bases between the two germline ends. CDR3 loop: CSHHTRELGRDTQYF. The CDR3 DNA is TGCAGCCACCACACCCGGGAGCTTGGTCGGGATACGCAGTATTTT.